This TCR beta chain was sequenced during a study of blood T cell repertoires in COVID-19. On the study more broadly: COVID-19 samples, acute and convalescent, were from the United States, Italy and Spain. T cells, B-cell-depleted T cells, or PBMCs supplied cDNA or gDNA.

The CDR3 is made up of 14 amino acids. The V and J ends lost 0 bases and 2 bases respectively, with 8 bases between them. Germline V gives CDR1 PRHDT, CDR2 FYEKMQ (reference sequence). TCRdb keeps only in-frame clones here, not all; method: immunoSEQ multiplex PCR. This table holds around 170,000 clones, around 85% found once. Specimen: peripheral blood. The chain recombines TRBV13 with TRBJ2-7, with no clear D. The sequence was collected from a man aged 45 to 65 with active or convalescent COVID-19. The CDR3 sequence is CASSLGPGAYEQYF. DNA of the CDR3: TGTGCCAGCAGCTTAGGTCCCGGAGCCTACGAGCAGTACTTC.